This is a list of T cell receptor beta chains from one sample in a study of T cell changes during pregnancy in multiple sclerosis. Produced via immunoSEQ multiplex PCR; TCRdb's table is partial and in-frame only. The sample has under 40,000 clones, about nine tenths seen once. The source material was CD8+ T cells from peripheral blood mononuclear cells, sampled before pregnancy. Source of these receptors: a female donor with multiple sclerosis, enrolled in a pregnancy study. Each CDR3 is given with its conserved first and last residue. D genes are given only for firm matches. A clone size is listed for some rows: how often the clone was seen (once, few, many), or a class if it is expanded.

>once|TRBD2|TRBJ2-7|TRBV19
CASSIRGGYEQYF
TGTGCCAGTAGTATAAGGGGAGGGTACGAGCAGTACTTC
>-|-|TRBJ1-3|TRBV2
CASREDSGYSGNTIYF
TGTGCCAGCAGAGAGGACAGTGGGTACTCTGGAAACACCATATATTTT
>-|TRBD1|TRBJ2-5|TRBV7-9
CASSPTGEETQYF
TGTGCCAGCAGCCCTACAGGGGAAGAGACCCAGTACTTC
>-|TRBD2|TRBJ2-1|TRBV13
CASSPRTRGAYNEQFF
TGTGCCAGCAGCCCACGGACTAGGGGAGCGTACAATGAGCAGTTCTTC
>-|-|TRBJ1-1|TRBV29-1
CSVVLRDAFF
TGCAGCGTTGTGTTAAGAGATGCTTTCTTT
>-|-|TRBJ1-3|TRBV29-1
CSGETGSGNTIYF
TGCAGCGGGGAAACAGGCTCTGGAAACACCATATATTTT
>-|TRBD1|TRBJ1-1|TRBV6-6
CASKITGANTEAFF
TGTGCCAGCAAAATAACAGGGGCGAACACTGAAGCTTTCTTT
>medium-sized|-|TRBJ2-1|TRBV29-1
CSVEQADNEQFF
TGCAGCGTTGAACAGGCAGACAATGAGCAGTTCTTC
>-|-|TRBJ2-6|TRBV27
CASTALASGANVLTF
TGTGCCAGCACGGCTCTAGCCTCTGGGGCCAACGTCCTGACTTTC
>-|TRBD1|TRBJ1-2|TRBV27
CASSSPTGLANYGYTF
TGTGCCAGCAGCTCGCCGACAGGGCTAGCTAACTATGGCTACACCTTC
>-|TRBD2|TRBJ2-1|TRBV19
CASLGSGGNEQFF
TGTGCCAGTCTCGGGTCGGGGGGCAATGAGCAGTTCTTC
>-|TRBD2|TRBJ2-7|TRBV6-5
CASSLAGVGSEQYF
TGTGCCAGCAGTCTAGCGGGAGTTGGCTCCGAGCAGTACTTC
>-|TRBD1|TRBJ1-1|TRBV2
CASSEPRTGINTEAFF
TGTGCCAGCAGCGAACCACGGACAGGAATCAACACTGAAGCTTTCTTT
>-|TRBD2|TRBJ2-1|TRBV19
CASSPLATAYNEQFF
TGTGCCAGTAGTCCACTAGCGACGGCCTACAATGAGCAGTTCTTC
>once|TRBD1|TRBJ2-5|TRBV2
CASRFVAGGHQETQYF
TGTGCCAGCAGGTTTGTGGCAGGGGGACACCAAGAGACCCAGTACTTC
>-|TRBD1|TRBJ2-3|TRBV9
CASSPSGTVGIHTQYF
TGTGCCAGCAGCCCCTCAGGGACAGTGGGCATACATACGCAGTATTTT
>once|-|TRBJ2-4|TRBV5-1
CASSNVGIRENIQYF
TGCGCCAGCAGCAATGTGGGCATAAGAGAAAACATTCAGTACTTC
>once|TRBD2|TRBJ2-1|TRBV2
CASSASGGDYNEQFF
TGTGCCAGCAGTGCGAGCGGGGGTGACTACAATGAGCAGTTCTTC
>-|-|TRBJ1-4|TRBV19
CASSSRGLTSGTNEKLFF
TGTGCCAGTAGTAGCCGAGGGTTGACGAGCGGAACTAATGAAAAACTGTTTTTT
>-|-|TRBJ2-1|TRBV2
CASSEVGGALNNEQFF
TGTGCCAGCAGTGAGGTCGGCGGGGCACTAAACAATGAGCAGTTCTTC
>-|TRBD1|TRBJ1-5|TRBV30
CAWSLDRVVNQPQHF
TGTGCCTGGAGCCTGGACAGGGTCGTCAATCAGCCCCAGCATTTT
>-|-|TRBJ1-5|TRBV2
CASSGGRCQPQHF
TGTGCCAGCAGTGGGGGGCGATGCCAGCCCCAGCATTTT
>-|TRBD1|TRBJ2-1|TRBV29-1
CSVERDSPNEQFF
TGCAGCGTTGAAAGGGACAGCCCTAATGAGCAGTTCTTC
>-|-|TRBJ1-1|TRBV4-2
CASSQDLGSTEAFF
TGTGCCAGCAGCCAAGATCTAGGCAGCACTGAAGCTTTCTTT
>-|TRBD2|TRBJ2-1|TRBV7-6
CASSTSSGRPAYNEQFF
TGTGCCAGCAGCACCTCTAGCGGGAGACCGGCCTACAATGAGCAGTTCTTC
>once|TRBD1|TRBJ2-2|TRBV29-1
CSVTGETGELFF
TGCAGCGTTACAGGGGAAACCGGGGAGCTGTTTTTT
>-|-|TRBJ2-5|TRBV5-5
CASSLYGGPQETQYF
TGTGCCAGCAGCTTGTACGGGGGACCCCAAGAGACCCAGTACTTC
>-|TRBD2|TRBJ2-7|TRBV5-4
CASSYSVLASTYEQYF
TGTGCCAGCAGCTACTCCGTACTAGCGAGCACCTACGAGCAGTACTTC
>-|-|TRBJ1-5|TRBV4-1
CASSQPGQTNQPQHF
TGCGCCAGCAGCCAACCCGGACAGACAAATCAGCCCCAGCATTTT
>-|TRBD1|TRBJ2-7|TRBV9
CASSSDRGSPYEQYF
TGTGCCAGCAGCTCGGACAGGGGGAGTCCCTACGAGCAGTACTTC
>-|-|TRBJ1-1|TRBV11-2
CASSTGTYGEAFF
TGTGCCAGCAGCACCGGGACATATGGTGAAGCTTTCTTT
>-|-|TRBJ2-1|TRBV21-1
CASGTGFNEQFF
TGTGCCAGCGGGACAGGGTTTAATGAGCAGTTCTTC
>-|TRBD1|TRBJ2-7|TRBV4-1
CASSLRQGSPYEQYF
TGCGCCAGCAGCCTGAGACAGGGATCTCCCTACGAGCAGTACTTC
>-|-|TRBJ1-2|TRBV7-6
CASSLGDTTYGYTF
TGTGCCAGCAGCTTAGGGGACACCACCTATGGCTACACCTTC
>-|TRBD1|TRBJ2-7|TRBV5-1
CASSYPGTGLGEQYF
TGCGCCAGCAGCTACCCCGGGACAGGGCTGGGTGAGCAGTACTTC
>-|-|TRBJ1-3|TRBV2
CASTPSGNSGNTIYF
TGTGCCAGCACTCCTTCGGGGAACTCTGGAAACACCATATATTTT
>-|TRBD2|TRBJ2-3|TRBV4-1
CASSPGLGTSRDTQYF
TGCGCCAGCAGCCCGGGACTAGGAACTTCAAGGGATACGCAGTATTTT
>-|-|TRBJ1-1|TRBV4-1
CASSLEQESNTEAFF
TGCGCCAGCAGCCTGGAACAGGAGAGTAACACTGAAGCTTTCTTT
>-|-|TRBJ1-2|TRBV5-3
CARSFEGGPDYGYTF
TGTGCCAGAAGCTTCGAGGGGGGGCCGGACTATGGCTACACCTTC
>-|TRBD2|TRBJ2-1|TRBV19
CASSPGSGSGNEQFF
TGTGCCAGTAGCCCGGGGAGCGGGAGTGGCAATGAGCAGTTCTTC
>-|TRBD2|TRBJ2-1|TRBV7-3
CASSLVAGGPGEQFF
TGTGCCAGCAGCTTAGTGGCGGGGGGGCCGGGAGAGCAGTTCTTC